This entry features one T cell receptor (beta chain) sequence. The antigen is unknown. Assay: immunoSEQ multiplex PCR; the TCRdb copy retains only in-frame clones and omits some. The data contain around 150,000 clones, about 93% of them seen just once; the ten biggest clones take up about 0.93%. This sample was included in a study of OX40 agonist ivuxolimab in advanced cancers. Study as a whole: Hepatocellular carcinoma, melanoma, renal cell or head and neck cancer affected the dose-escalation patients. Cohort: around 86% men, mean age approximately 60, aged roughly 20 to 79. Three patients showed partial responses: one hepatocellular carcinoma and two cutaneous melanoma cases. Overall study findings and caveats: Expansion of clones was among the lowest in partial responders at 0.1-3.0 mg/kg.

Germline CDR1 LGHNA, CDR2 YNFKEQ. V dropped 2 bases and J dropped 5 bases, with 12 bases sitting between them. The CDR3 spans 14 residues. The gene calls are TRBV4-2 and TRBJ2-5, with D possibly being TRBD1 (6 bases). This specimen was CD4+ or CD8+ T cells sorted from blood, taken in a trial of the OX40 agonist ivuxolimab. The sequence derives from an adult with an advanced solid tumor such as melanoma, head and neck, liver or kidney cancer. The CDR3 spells CASSQSQGEETQYF. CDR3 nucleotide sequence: TGTGCCAGCAGCCAATCACAGGGTGAGGAGACCCAGTACTTC.